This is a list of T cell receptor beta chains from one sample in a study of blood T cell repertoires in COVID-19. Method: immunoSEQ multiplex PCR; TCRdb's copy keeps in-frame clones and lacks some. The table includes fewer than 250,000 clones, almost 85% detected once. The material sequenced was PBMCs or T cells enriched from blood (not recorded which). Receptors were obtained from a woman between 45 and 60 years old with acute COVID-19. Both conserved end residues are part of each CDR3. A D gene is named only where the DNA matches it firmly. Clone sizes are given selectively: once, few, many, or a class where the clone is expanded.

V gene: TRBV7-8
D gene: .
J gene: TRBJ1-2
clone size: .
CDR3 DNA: TGTGCCAGCAGCGCCAGGGTGGACTATGGCTACACCTTC
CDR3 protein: CASSARVDYGYTF

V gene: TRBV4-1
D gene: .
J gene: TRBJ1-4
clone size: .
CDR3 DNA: TGCGCCAGCAGCCAAGACCCTGGGGGGTTATATCTGTTTTTT
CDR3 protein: CASSQDPGGLYLFF

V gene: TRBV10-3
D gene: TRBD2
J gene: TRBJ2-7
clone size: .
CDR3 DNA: TGTGCCATCAGTGGGGGGACTAGGGACTCCTACGAGCAGTACTTC
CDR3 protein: CAISGGTRDSYEQYF

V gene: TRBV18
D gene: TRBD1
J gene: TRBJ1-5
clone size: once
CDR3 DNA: TGTGCCAGCTCACCCACAGGGGGCGAAGATCAGCCCCAGCATTTT
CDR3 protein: CASSPTGGEDQPQHF

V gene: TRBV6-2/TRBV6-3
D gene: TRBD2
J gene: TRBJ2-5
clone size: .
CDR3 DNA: TGTGCCAGCAGCCCAACTAGCGGGGGCGGTGGGGAGACCCAGTACTTC
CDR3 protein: CASSPTSGGGGETQYF

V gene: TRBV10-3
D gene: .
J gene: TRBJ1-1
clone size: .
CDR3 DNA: TGTGCCATCAGTCAGTGGGCTGGCACTGAAGCTTTCTTT
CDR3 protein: CAISQWAGTEAFF

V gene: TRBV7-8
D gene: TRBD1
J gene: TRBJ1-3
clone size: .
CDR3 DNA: TGTGCCAGCAGCAGGGATGGGACAGACACCATATATTTT
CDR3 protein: CASSRDGTDTIYF

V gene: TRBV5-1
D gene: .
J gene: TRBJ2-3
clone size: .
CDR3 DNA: TGCGCCAGCAGCTTGGCCCTTAGCACAGATACGCAGTATTTT
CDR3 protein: CASSLALSTDTQYF

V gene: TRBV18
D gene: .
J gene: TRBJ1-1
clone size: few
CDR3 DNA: TGTGCCAGCTCACCACGGGAGCAAGCCGACACTGAAGCTTTCTTT
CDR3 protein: CASSPREQADTEAFF

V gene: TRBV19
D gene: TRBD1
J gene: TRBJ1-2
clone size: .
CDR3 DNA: TGTGCCAGTAGTTTGACAGGGGACTATGGCTACACCTTC
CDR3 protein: CASSLTGDYGYTF

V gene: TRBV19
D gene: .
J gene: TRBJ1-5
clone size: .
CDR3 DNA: TGTGCCGCGGACAGCCGCAATCAGCCCCAGCATTTT
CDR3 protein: CAADSRNQPQHF

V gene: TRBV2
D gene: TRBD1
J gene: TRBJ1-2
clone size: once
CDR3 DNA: TGTGCCAGCAGTCGGGACAGGGCAAGCTATGGCTACACCTTC
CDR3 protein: CASSRDRASYGYTF

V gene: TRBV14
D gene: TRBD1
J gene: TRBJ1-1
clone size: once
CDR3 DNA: TGTGCCAGCAGCCATAGACAGGGGGTCACTGAAGCTTTCTTT
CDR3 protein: CASSHRQGVTEAFF

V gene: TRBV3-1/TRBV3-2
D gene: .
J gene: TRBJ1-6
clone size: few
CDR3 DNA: TGTGCCAGCAGCCAAGGAGAAGCTAATTCACCCCTCCACTTT
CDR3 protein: CASSQGEANSPLHF

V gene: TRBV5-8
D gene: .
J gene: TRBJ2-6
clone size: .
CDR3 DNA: TGTGCCAGCAGCCAGAGGACAGCTGGGGCCAACGTCCTGACTTTC
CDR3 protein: CASSQRTAGANVLTF

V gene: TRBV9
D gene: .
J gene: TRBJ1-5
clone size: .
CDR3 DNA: TGTGCCAGCAGCGTAGGGGTCACAGGAAGACAGCCCCAGCATTTT
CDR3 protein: CASSVGVTGRQPQHF

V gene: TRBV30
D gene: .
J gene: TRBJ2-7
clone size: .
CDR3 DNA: TGTGCCTGGAGTGTACTCGGGGGGCCCTACGAGCAGTACTTC
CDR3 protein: CAWSVLGGPYEQYF

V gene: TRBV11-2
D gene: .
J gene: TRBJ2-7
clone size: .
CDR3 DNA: TGTGCCAGCAGCTTAGCGGGGGGCCTATACTACGAGCAGTACTTC
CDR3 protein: CASSLAGGLYYEQYF

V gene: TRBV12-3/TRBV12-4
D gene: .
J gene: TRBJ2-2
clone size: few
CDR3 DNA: TGTGCCAGCAGTTCCCCTGGGGAGCTGTTTTTT
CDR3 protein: CASSSPGELFF

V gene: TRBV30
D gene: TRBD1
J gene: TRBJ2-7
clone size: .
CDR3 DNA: TGTGCCGTACAGGGACAGGGGAGTGAGCAGTACTTC
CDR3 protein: CAVQGQGSEQYF

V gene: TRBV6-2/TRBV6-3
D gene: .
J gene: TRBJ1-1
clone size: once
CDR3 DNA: TGTGCCAGCAGTTACTGGGCGAACACTGAAGCTTTCTTT
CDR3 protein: CASSYWANTEAFF

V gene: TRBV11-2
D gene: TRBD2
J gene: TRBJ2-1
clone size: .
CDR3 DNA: TGTGCCAGCAGCTTAAAGAGTACTAGCGTCAATGAGCAGTTCTTC
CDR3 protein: CASSLKSTSVNEQFF

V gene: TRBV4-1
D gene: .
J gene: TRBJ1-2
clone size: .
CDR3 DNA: TGCGCCAGCACCCCCTATTTTACGGACAGACTTAACTATGGCTACACCTTC
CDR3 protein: CASTPYFTDRLNYGYTF

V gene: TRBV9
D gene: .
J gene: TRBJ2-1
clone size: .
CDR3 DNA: TGTGCCAGCAGCGTAGTTCCCAATTCCTACAATGAGCAGTTCTTC
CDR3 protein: CASSVVPNSYNEQFF

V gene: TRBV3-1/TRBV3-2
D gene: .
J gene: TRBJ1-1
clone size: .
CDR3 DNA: TGTGCCAGCAGCCGAAACAGTAATTTTGCTTTCTTT
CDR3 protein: CASSRNSNFAFF